This TCR beta chain comes out of a study of cytomegalovirus exposure and HLA in healthy donors (TCRdb year 2017). Study-level background: According to an earlier analysis of 587 of the donors, some 180 million T cells yielded roughly 110 million unique TCR beta sequences and 276 Gb of sequence data. Roughly 310 gigabases of sequencing data and approximately 80 million unique TCR sequences were included in an early release covering around 600 HLA-typed donors. The genetic ancestry cluster associated with self-reported Caucasian donors included 65% to 90% of the 300 to 400 genotyped donors. The study was designed to test whether signatures of past pathogen exposure could be identified by cataloging public T cell receptors. The study profiled the T cell repertoires of under 700 subjects by immunosequencing and related them to cytomegalovirus serostatus. In addition to the first cohort of approximately 670 subjects, a separate validation cohort of approximately 130 different subjects was used. The study combined high-throughput TCR immunosequencing, statistical association of individual TCRs with disease status, and machine learning to predict cytomegalovirus infection status. A later analysis re-examined previously published TCR beta repertoires from more than 550 donors and added high-resolution HLA genotyping to investigate patterns of TCR occurrence. Rather than drawing on any new phenotypic data, the later analysis identified candidate immune exposures from TCR beta sequences and the way those sequences occurred across donors. An earlier analysis of around 540 of the donors applied high-throughput TCR beta sequencing to assess whether each TCR beta V gene segment acted as functional or pseudogenic. Alongside the repertoire data, information on donor age, sex, ethnicity and CMV serostatus was compiled. A later genetic analysis took genome-wide SNP genotypes for about 55% of the roughly 670 donors and used that subset as a discovery cohort. Every discovery cohort repertoire had been produced on one sequencing platform. HLA typing covered class I and class II loci at four-digit resolution. The number of typed donors differed by locus: roughly 629-640 for A, B, C, DRB1 and DQB1; approximately 520 for DQA1; roughly 600 for DPA1; and 400 to 480 for DPB1. Several DR-DQ haplotypes were handled as single units for association and clustering, since linkage in the cohort was strong. Among some 410 genotyped donors of the cohort, an average of approximately 240,000 unique TCR beta nucleotide sequences were sequenced per donor, around 20% of them non-productive.

As regards this clone: This receptor's antigen is unknown.

The junction shows trimming of 1 base on V and 4 bases on J, and the gene matches do not reach 6 bases of it. The cysteine opens and the phenylalanine closes a CDR3 of 17 amino acids. Here the CDR3 DNA is all that survives: 51 bases in frame from base 1. The germline V gene sets CDR1 to SGHTA and CDR2 to FQGNSA. The method was the immunoSEQ multiplex PCR assay. For the multiplex PCR, a mixture combining 60 forward primers for TCR Vbeta segments and 13 reverse primers for TCR Jbeta segments was used. The CDR3 region of rearranged TCR beta genes was amplified from genomic DNA with a multiplex PCR assay. The Illumina HiSeq System was used to sequence the amplified TCR beta libraries as 87-base-pair reads. In the authors' own workflow: A later analysis tallied approximately 87 million unique TCR beta chains across the 650 to 750 repertoires, and approximately 11 million of those chains were shared by two or more donors. Raw reads were error-corrected and collapsed into unique sequences by a nearest-neighbor algorithm in which closely related sequences were merged to remove PCR and sequencing errors. V, D and J gene segments were assigned by aligning CDR3 sequences to IMGT reference sequences. Each retained sequence needed at least a six-nucleotide match to both a V gene segment and a J gene segment. A rearrangement was called productive if the CDR3 had no stop codons and remained in frame with V and J, and every other rearrangement was called non-productive. Following IMGT convention, CDR3 was defined as the stretch from the second conserved V-encoded cysteine up to the conserved J-encoded phenylalanine. The earlier analysis of 550 to 650 of the donors excluded any sequence lacking an unambiguous match to a single V gene segment. In an earlier analysis of approximately 590 of the donors, a V segment was called functional when productive rearrangements were above 56.7%, and segregating when the standard deviation between donors exceeded 5%. A statistical classification framework was built for diagnosing cytomegalovirus status from the catalog of TCR beta chain sequences. V and J gene assignment, in a later analysis, came from comparing TCR nucleotide sequences with IMGT/GENE-DB human TR gene sequences. Using the TCRdist pipeline, a later analysis assigned CDR3 sequences along with most-parsimonious VDJ recombination scenarios. In a later analysis, every TCR beta chain was defined by the combination of its CDR3 amino acid sequence and its V-gene family, and reads without a unique V-gene family were dropped. In a later analysis, 450 to 600 highly shared, low-generation-probability nucleotide sequences were removed to address suspected cross-contamination and a sequencing artifact. In a later analysis, a clonal expansion index for each public chain was calculated from normalized within-repertoire ranks of inferred template counts. A later analysis computed generation probabilities with a VDJ recombination model fitted to out-of-frame rearrangements, and checked the results against IGoR. In a later analysis, TCR-TCR, TCR-HLA and TCR-CMV co-occurrence was scored with hypergeometric tests, and a repertoire-size bias correction was applied to TCR pairs. A later analysis estimated false discovery rates by permuting HLA or CMV assignments 20 times. In a later analysis, co-occurring TCRs were grouped using DBSCAN, and TCRdist sequence similarity was added for clustering within HLA-allele-positive subsets. For co-occurrence clustering, repertoires with fewer than 30,000 or more than 120,000 public chains were excluded, along with roughly five repertoires with anomalous nucleotide sharing. TCRdb re-hosts the immuneACCESS table, in-frame sequences only. Its copies lack some clones; in the studies checked, an unresolved V gene accounts for under half of them, and the cause for the rest is not known. V and J calls and clone size come straight from that table; D and trimming were deduced from the DNA. This specimen's table enumerates fewer than 100,000 clones. The biggest ten clones account for 0.5% to 0.65% of the sample.

The cohort was made up of 500 to 850 healthy bone marrow donors. All cohort members were sampled while nominally healthy, although unrecorded immune exposures were likely present. The donor tested CMV seronegative and was one of the 352 seronegative cohort members. A peripheral blood sample was provided by each donor, and peripheral blood mononuclear cells were used for TCR beta sequencing. The Qiagen DNeasy Blood Extraction Kit was used to extract genomic DNA from the blood cell samples. The research as a whole found: Strong co-occurrence of HLA alleles, especially DR and DQ, made assigning TCR associations to individual alleles difficult. Compared with equally common non-associated chains, HLA-associated TCR beta chains in a later analysis were more clonally expanded and had lower generation probabilities. In a later analysis, most CMV-associated TCR beta chains were found to appear HLA-restricted, with HLA associations seemingly driven largely by CMV exposure. In the study, 164 TCR beta chains were listed as associated with cytomegalovirus. In an earlier analysis of around 500 of the donors, most TCR beta V segments appeared in productive rearrangements about 87% or about 30% of the time, broadly matching IMGT annotations. For the cohort, immune exposure information was limited to CMV serostatus. A later analysis associated 16,951 TCR beta sequences with specific HLA alleles at a false discovery rate of 0.05. A cluster of highly shared sequence variants was judged likely to be a technical artifact of the sequencing pipeline. Some 15 rarely observed V segments, including chromosome 9 orphons, were excluded from the earlier analysis of just under 600 of the donors because counts were too low. The cohort was sequenced for TCR beta chains only, and without alpha or paired-chain data the features that could be detected were limited. The presence/absence analyses assumed that sequencing depth was roughly uniform across donors, and that assumption may not be true. A later genetic analysis associated a missense DCLRE1C variant with V-gene and J-gene trimming of TCR beta chains, and an independent cohort replicated the association. A later analysis found that TCR association rates varied across HLA loci, with DRB1 alleles showing the most associated TCRs and HLA-C alleles the fewest. In a later analysis, several top co-occurrence clusters were reported to appear linked to parvovirus B19, influenza, CMV and Epstein-Barr virus. Some IMGT-functional V segments, including TRBV6-2 and TRBV6-3, could not be told apart with the 87-base-pair reads, so those segments were excluded. It was suggested by the authors that the approach could potentially be generalized to other disease states and immunological phenotypes. According to a later genetic analysis, donors in an Asian-associated ancestry cluster had fewer N-insertions in productive TCRs than the approximately 610-donor mean. In both the original and validation cohorts, the classifier was reported to diagnose cytomegalovirus status with high specificity and sensitivity. HLA typing was unavailable for some donors at each locus, so association tests used only the typed subset. A further reported finding was that TCR beta sequences accurately predicted the HLA-A and HLA-B alleles for most subjects in the first cohort. Across donors, most TCR sequences were observed very rarely, whereas some public TCRs were present in many individuals. Correlated functional status among segregating V segments might be attributable to linkage disequilibrium, but an unknown experimental factor could not be ruled out. A few of the identified cytomegalovirus-associated TCR beta chains were confirmed in vitro to be specific for cytomegalovirus antigens.

The sequence derives from a man aged 50 to 59 in good health and CMV-seronegative. The sequencing sample was made of PBMCs. The chain joins TRBV7-2 to TRBJ2-5; 13 central bases correspond to TRBD2. The DNA sequence reads TGTGCCAGCAGCTTAGATCGACTAGCGGGGGGAGGAGAGACCCAGTACTTC. Translated, this gives CASSLDRLAGGGETQYF.